One TCR beta chain is described in this entry. The antigen is unknown. V lost 5 bases to trimming and J lost 4 bases, with 11 bases between them. The CDR3 is 14 amino acids. Germline assignment: CDR1 MNHEY and CDR2 SVGAGI. Data came from immunoSEQ multiplex PCR; TCRdb stores just in-frame clones and leaves some out. The data hold roughly 51,000 clones, with 80% to 90% observed a single time. The data originate from a study of graft-versus-host responses after intestinal transplantation. This material consisted of unstimulated CD4+ T cells sorted from spleen or lymph node cells, taken before transplant. The rearrangement joins TRBV6-5 to TRBJ2-2; D is possibly TRBD1 (6 bases). This TCR derives from a human donor who was the organ donor for an intestinal transplant. DNA of the CDR3: TGTGCCAGCAGTAACCCGACAGGCACCGGGGAGCTGTTTTTT. Amino acids: CASSNPTGTGELFF.